These 4 T cell receptor beta chains originate from one sample sequenced in a study of vaccination effects on CD4 cells after COVID-19. No antigen is known for these receptors. Antigen-specific CD4+ T cells expanded by the ViraFEST assay with viral peptide pools were then sequenced. Having been cultured for ten to eleven days, the cells underwent CD4+ T cell isolation. The assay was immunoSEQ multiplex PCR, and TCRdb's table has in-frame clones only and misses some. Of roughly 61,000 clones detected, around 81% appear once; the ten largest clones hold 2.5%. This specimen consisted of CD4+ T cells from PBMCs cultured with HCoV-229E spike peptides, obtained before COVID-19 vaccination. These receptors all come from a human donor who received a COVID-19 vaccine.

The V and J genes are TRBV12-3 or TRBV12-4 and TRBJ1-2; D remains unclear. The V end lost 3 bases, the J end lost 4 bases, and 6 bases lay between the germline ends. The CDR3 length is 12 residues. The CDR3 reads CASSFRGYGYTF. The CDR3 DNA reads as TGTGCCAGCAGTTTCCGCGGCTATGGCTACACCTTC.

This chain uses TRBV2 with TRBJ2-4; 8 bases line up with TRBD1. The CDR3 is made up of 14 amino acids. V lost 4 bases to trimming and J lost 6 bases; unmatched junction nucleotides: 5. CDR1 is SNHLY, CDR2 FYNNEI, per germline. CDR3 bases: TGTGCCAGCAGTGGTGGACAGGGTCTAAACATTCAGTACTTC. This codes for CASSGGQGLNIQYF.

This clone came up a few times. This chain joins TRBV10-1 and TRBJ2-3, with 15 positions matching TRBD2. V gave up 5 bases and J gave up 3 bases; unmatched junction bases: 3. The CDR3 is 16 residues long. CDR1 and CDR2 from the germline V gene are WNHNN and SYGVQD (reference sequence). The CDR3 here is CASSPGTSGGTDTQYF. CDR3 nucleotides: TGCGCCAGCAGTCCGGGGACTAGCGGGGGGACAGATACGCAGTATTTT.

This chain joins TRBV5-1 and TRBJ1-4; no clear D gene. This CDR3 is built from 15 residues. Trimming left V 2 bases short and J 7 bases short, with 15 bases between. Per the germline V gene, CDR1 is SGHRS and CDR2 is YFSETQ. For the CDR3, the DNA is TGCGCCAGCAGCTTTTGGGCAGGATCAGGTGAAAAACTGTTTTTT. Translating gives CASSFWAGSGEKLFF.